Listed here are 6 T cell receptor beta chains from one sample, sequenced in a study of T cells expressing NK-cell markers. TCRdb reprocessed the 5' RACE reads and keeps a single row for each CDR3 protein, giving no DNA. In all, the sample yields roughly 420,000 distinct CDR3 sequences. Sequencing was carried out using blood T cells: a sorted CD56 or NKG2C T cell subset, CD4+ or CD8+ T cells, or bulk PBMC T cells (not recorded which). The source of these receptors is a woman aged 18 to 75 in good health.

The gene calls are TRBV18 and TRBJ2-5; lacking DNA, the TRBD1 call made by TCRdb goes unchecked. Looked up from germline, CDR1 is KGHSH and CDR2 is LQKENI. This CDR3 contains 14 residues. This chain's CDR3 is CASSPGSPQETQYF.

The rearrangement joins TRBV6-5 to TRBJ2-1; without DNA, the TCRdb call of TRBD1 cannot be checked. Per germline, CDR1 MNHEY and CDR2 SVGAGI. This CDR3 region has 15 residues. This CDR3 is CASSYSRQGRNEQFF.

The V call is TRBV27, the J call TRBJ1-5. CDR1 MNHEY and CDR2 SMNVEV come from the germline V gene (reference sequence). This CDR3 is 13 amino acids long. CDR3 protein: CASSLVGNQPQHF.

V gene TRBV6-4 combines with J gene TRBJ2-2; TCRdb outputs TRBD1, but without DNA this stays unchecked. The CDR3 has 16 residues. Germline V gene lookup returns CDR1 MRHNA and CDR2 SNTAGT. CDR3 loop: CASSERQGAETGELFF.

CDR3 sequence reads: CAIGEGPATNEKLFF. The chain has TRBV10-3 and TRBJ1-4. Germline CDR1 reads ENHRY; CDR2 reads SYGVKD. This CDR3 region has 15 residues.

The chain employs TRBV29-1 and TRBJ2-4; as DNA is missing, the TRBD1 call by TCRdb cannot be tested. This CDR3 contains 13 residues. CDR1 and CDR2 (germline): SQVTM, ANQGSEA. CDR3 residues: CSASRQGANIQYF.